The rows below give T cell receptor beta chains drawn from one sample of a study of blood T cell repertoires in COVID-19. Data came from immunoSEQ multiplex PCR; TCRdb stores just in-frame clones and leaves some out. The sample consists of some 75,000 clones, around 80% of them appearing once. The material sequenced was peripheral blood. The receptors here all came from a man over 45 with COVID-19, enrolled during active disease. The CDR3 runs from the conserved cysteine through the conserved F or W. The D gene is left open where the match is weak. Some rows have no size entry. The others give once, few or many, or a class for an expanded clone.

size: once
D: NA
J: TRBJ2-1
V: TRBV4-3
CDR3: CASSTHNTHGNEQFF
DNA: TGCGCCAGCAGCACCCACAACACACACGGGAATGAGCAGTTCTTC

size: NA
D: TRBD2
J: TRBJ2-7
V: TRBV10-3
CDR3: CAISGSGSISYEQYF
DNA: TGTGCCATCAGTGGTAGCGGGAGCATCTCCTACGAGCAGTACTTC

size: NA
D: NA
J: TRBJ2-7
V: TRBV14
CDR3: CASSLRTGLAGEQYF
DNA: TGTGCCAGCAGCCTACGGACAGGGCTAGCGGGAGAGCAGTACTTC

size: NA
D: NA
J: TRBJ1-1
V: TRBV6-5
CDR3: CAIAEDAPNTEAFF
DNA: TGTGCCATCGCTGAGGATGCCCCGAACACTGAAGCTTTCTTT

size: NA
D: TRBD2
J: TRBJ2-5
V: TRBV19
CDR3: CASSPLRAGAETQYF
DNA: TGTGCCAGTAGTCCCCTGAGGGCGGGAGCGGAGACCCAGTACTTC

size: NA
D: NA
J: TRBJ1-5
V: TRBV30
CDR3: CAWSRGRDQPQHF
DNA: TGTGCCTGGAGTCGGGGGAGGGATCAGCCCCAGCATTTT

size: NA
D: NA
J: TRBJ2-7
V: TRBV24-1
CDR3: CATSDPNRLEQYF
DNA: TGTGCCACCAGTGATCCCAACAGGCTCGAGCAGTACTTC

size: NA
D: TRBD2
J: TRBJ2-7
V: TRBV5-6
CDR3: CASSSFIRTSGSYEQYF
DNA: TGTGCCAGCAGCTCATTCATCCGGACTAGCGGGAGCTACGAGCAGTACTTC

size: NA
D: NA
J: TRBJ2-4
V: TRBV5-1
CDR3: CASSPWTVAKNIQYF
DNA: TGCGCCAGCAGCCCCTGGACTGTAGCCAAAAACATTCAGTACTTC

size: few
D: TRBD2
J: TRBJ2-1
V: TRBV5-1
CDR3: CASSLQGTEMGLEQFF
DNA: TGCGCCAGCAGCTTGCAAGGGACGGAGATGGGACTAGAGCAGTTCTTC

size: NA
D: NA
J: TRBJ2-2
V: TRBV4-1
CDR3: CASSRGTNTGELFF
DNA: TGCGCCAGCAGCCGCGGGACGAACACCGGGGAGCTGTTTTTT

size: NA
D: NA
J: TRBJ2-7
V: TRBV6-5
CDR3: CASSRAEGSYEQYF
DNA: TGTGCCAGCAGTAGGGCGGAGGGGTCCTACGAGCAGTACTTC

size: NA
D: TRBD2
J: TRBJ2-1
V: TRBV6-6
CDR3: CASSDTSGRDNEQFF
DNA: TGTGCCAGCAGTGACACTAGCGGGAGGGACAATGAGCAGTTCTTC

size: NA
D: NA
J: TRBJ2-1
V: TRBV20-1
CDR3: CSALLVSEQFF
DNA: TGCAGTGCCCTTCTAGTAAGTGAGCAGTTCTTC

size: NA
D: TRBD2
J: TRBJ2-1
V: TRBV28
CDR3: CASKTSGLYNEQFF
DNA: TGTGCCAGCAAGACTAGCGGCTTGTACAATGAGCAGTTCTTC

size: NA
D: NA
J: TRBJ1-1
V: TRBV6-2/TRBV6-3
CDR3: CASSYLGLGAATEAFF
DNA: TGTGCCAGCAGTTATCTGGGGTTAGGGGCTGCCACTGAAGCTTTCTTT

size: NA
D: NA
J: TRBJ1-1
V: TRBV18
CDR3: CASSPNAGDITEAFF
DNA: TGTGCCAGCTCACCCAATGCAGGGGATATCACTGAAGCTTTCTTT

size: NA
D: TRBD1
J: TRBJ2-6
V: TRBV18
CDR3: CASSPGLGTGTSSGANVLTF
DNA: TGTGCCAGCTCACCCGGGCTCGGGACAGGTACTTCCTCTGGGGCCAACGTCCTGACTTTC

size: few
D: TRBD1
J: TRBJ1-5
V: TRBV4-1
CDR3: CASSRPGTVNQPQHF
DNA: TGCGCCAGCAGCCGGCCCGGGACAGTCAATCAGCCCCAGCATTTT

size: many
D: TRBD2
J: TRBJ2-5
V: TRBV7-2
CDR3: CASSLGGLARETQYF
DNA: TGTGCCAGCAGCTTAGGGGGACTAGCAAGGGAGACCCAGTACTTC

size: NA
D: TRBD1
J: TRBJ2-7
V: TRBV9
CDR3: CASSPTGQESDEQYF
DNA: TGTGCCAGCAGCCCCACAGGACAGGAGAGCGACGAGCAGTACTTC

size: few
D: NA
J: TRBJ2-7
V: TRBV25-1
CDR3: CASSESGDSYEQYF
DNA: TGTGCCAGCAGTGAATCGGGGGACTCCTACGAGCAGTACTTC

size: NA
D: TRBD1
J: TRBJ2-7
V: TRBV29-1
CDR3: CSVGQGDYEQYF
DNA: TGCAGCGTCGGACAGGGAGACTACGAGCAGTACTTC

size: NA
D: TRBD2
J: TRBJ2-1
V: TRBV12-3/TRBV12-4
CDR3: CASTGGPGEQFF
DNA: TGTGCCAGCACGGGAGGGCCGGGTGAGCAGTTCTTC

size: NA
D: TRBD1
J: TRBJ2-1
V: TRBV5-1
CDR3: CASSLMGTGTNNEQFF
DNA: TGCGCCAGCAGCTTGATGGGGACAGGGACCAACAATGAGCAGTTCTTC

size: NA
D: TRBD1
J: TRBJ1-5
V: TRBV30
CDR3: CAWSAGQGRDQPQHF
DNA: TGTGCCTGGAGTGCCGGACAGGGAAGGGATCAGCCCCAGCATTTT